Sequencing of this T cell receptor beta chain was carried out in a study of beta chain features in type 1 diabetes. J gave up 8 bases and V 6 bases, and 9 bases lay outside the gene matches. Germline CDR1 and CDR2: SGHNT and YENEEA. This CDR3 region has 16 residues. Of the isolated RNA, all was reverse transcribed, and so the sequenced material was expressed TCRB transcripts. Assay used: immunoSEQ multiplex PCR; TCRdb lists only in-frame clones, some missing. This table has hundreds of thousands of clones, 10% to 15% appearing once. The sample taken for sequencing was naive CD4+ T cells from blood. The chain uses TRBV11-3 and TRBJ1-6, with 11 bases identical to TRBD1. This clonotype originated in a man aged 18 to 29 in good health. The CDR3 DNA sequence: TGTGCCAGCAGTTTACGGACAGGGGGCTCTTATTCACCCCTCCACTTT. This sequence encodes CASSLRTGGSYSPLHF.